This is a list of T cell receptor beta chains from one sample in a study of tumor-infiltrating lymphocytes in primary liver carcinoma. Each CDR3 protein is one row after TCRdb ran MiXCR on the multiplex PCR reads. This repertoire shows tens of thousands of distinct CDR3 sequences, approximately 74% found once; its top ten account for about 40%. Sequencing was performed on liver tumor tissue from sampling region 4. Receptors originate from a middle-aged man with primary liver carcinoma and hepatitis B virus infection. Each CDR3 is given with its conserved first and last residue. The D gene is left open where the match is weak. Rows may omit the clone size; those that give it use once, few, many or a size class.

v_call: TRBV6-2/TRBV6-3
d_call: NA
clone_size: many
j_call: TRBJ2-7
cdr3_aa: CAGSAGYEQYF
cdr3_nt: TGTGCCGGGTCGGCGGGCTACGAGCAGTACTTC

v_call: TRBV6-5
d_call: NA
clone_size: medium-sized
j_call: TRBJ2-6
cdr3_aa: CASSPDLPGANVLTF
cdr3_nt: TGTGCCAGCAGTCCCGACCTTCCTGGGGCCAACGTCCTGACTTTC

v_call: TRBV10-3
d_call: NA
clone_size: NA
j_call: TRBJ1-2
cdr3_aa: CAISEDTNYGYTF
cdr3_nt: TGTGCCATCAGTGAAGATACGAACTATGGCTACACCTTC

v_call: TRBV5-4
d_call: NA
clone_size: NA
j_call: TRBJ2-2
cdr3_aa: CANSFRGTGELFF
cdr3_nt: TGTGCCAACAGCTTCAGGGGAACCGGGGAGCTGTTTTTT

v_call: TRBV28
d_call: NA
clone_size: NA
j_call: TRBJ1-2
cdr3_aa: CTSSSRWGDLVNYGYTF
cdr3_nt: TGTACCAGCAGTTCCCGGTGGGGTGACCTGGTTAACTATGGCTACACCTTC

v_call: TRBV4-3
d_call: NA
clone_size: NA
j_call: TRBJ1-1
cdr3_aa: CDSSQGARENTEVFF
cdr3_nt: TGCGACAGCAGCCAAGGGGCCAGGGAAAACACTGAAGTTTTCTTT

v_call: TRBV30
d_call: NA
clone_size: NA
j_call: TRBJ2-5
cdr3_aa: CAWTREYRETQYF
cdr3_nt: TGTGCCTGGACCAGGGAGTACCGAGAGACCCAGTACTTT

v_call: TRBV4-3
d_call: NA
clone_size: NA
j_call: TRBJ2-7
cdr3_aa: CASSFADGAYEQYF
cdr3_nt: TGCGCCAGTAGCTTCGCCGACGGGGCCTACGAGCAGTACTTC

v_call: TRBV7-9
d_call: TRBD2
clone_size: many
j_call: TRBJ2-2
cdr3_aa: CASSPRTGLAGGQSGELFF
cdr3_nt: TGTGCCAGCAGCCCTCGGACGGGACTAGCGGGAGGGCAATCCGGGGAGCTGTTTTTT

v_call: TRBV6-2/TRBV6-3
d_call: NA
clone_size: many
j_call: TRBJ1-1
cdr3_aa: CASSYSSAGNTEAFF
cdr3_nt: TGTGCCAGCAGTTACTCGTCGGCGGGGAACACTGAAGCTTTCTTT

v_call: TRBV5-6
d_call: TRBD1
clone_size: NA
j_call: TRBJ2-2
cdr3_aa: CASSPGTGANTGELFF
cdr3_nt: TGTGCCAGCAGTCCCGGGACAGGGGCGAACACCGGGGAGCTGTTTTTT

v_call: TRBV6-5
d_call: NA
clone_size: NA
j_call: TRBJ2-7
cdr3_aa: CSRQRYRYTALYEQYF
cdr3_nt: TGTTCCAGGCAAAGGTACCGGTACACCGCACTTTACGAGCAGTACTTC

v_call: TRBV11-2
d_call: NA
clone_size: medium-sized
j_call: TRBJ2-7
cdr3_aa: CASSFQQGEQYF
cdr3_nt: TGTGCCAGCAGCTTCCAACAGGGCGAGCAGTACTTC

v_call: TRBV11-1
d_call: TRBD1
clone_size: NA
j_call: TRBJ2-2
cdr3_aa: CTNSFTGVTGERFF
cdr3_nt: TGTACCAACAGCTTTACAGGGGTTACCGGGGAGCGGTTTTTT

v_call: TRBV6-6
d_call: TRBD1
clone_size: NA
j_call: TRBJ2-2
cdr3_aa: CASNPRGWVTDRRELFF
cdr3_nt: TGTGCCAGCAACCCAAGAGGTTGGGTCACGGACAGGAGGGAGCTGTTTTTT

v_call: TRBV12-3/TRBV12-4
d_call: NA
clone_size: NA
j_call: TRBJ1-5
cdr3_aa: CTSSLDDQPQHF
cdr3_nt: TGTACCAGCAGTTTAGACGATCAGCCTCAGCATTTT

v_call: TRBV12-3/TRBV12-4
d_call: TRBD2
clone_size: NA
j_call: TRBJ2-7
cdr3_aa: CVSSGTSRGYEQYF
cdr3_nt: TGTGTCAGCAGCGGGACTAGCAGGGGGTACGAGCAGTACTTC

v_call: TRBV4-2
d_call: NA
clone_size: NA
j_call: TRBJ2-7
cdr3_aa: CDNSQDKGSGYEQYF
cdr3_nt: TGTGACAACAGCCAAGATAAGGGGAGCGGCTACGAGCAGTACTTC

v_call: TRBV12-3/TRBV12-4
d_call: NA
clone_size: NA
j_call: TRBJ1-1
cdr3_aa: CAGIIMGNTEAFF
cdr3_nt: TGCGCCGGCATCATCATGGGGAACACTGAAGCTTTCTTT

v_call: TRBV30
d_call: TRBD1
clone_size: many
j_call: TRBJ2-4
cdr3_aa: CAWSTTGGSKNIQYF
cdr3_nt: TGTGCCTGGAGCACGACAGGGGGCAGTAAAAACATTCAGTACTTC

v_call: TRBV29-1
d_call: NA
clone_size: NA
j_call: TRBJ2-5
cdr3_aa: CSVDIVGETQYF
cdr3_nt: TGCAGCGTTGACATAGTGGGGGAGACCCAGTACTTC

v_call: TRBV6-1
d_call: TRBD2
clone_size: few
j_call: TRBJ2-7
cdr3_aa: CTSSGRGRNYEQYF
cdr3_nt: TGTACCAGCAGTGGGAGGGGTAGGAACTACGAGCAGTACTTC

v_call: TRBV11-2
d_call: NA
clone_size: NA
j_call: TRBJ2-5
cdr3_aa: CASSLDQSGFYYF
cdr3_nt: TGTGCCAGCAGCTTAGATCAGAGCGGCTTCTATTACTTC

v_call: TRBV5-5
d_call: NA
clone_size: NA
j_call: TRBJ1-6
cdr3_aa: CASSLRGNSPFHF
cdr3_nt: TGTGCCAGCAGCTTGCGAGGGAATTCACCCTTCCACTTT

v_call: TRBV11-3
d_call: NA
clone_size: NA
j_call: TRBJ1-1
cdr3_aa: CASSLVGYTEVFF
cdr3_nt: TGTGCCAGCAGCCTTGTAGGGTACACTGAAGTTTTCTTT

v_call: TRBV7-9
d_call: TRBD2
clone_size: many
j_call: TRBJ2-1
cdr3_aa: CASSILAGSGNEQFF
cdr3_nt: TGTGCCAGCAGCATCCTAGCGGGGTCGGGGAATGAGCAGTTCTTC

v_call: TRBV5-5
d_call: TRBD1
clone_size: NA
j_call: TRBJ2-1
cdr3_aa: CASSTGQGPYNKQFF
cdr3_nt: TGTGCCAGCAGCACTGGACAGGGTCCCTACAATAAGCAGTTCTTC

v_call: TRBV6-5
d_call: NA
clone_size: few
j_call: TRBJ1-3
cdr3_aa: CASRTDTAGNTIYF
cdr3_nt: TGTGCCAGCAGGACCGACACCGCTGGAAACACCATATATTTT

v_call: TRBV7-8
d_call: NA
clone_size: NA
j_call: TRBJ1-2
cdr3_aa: CASSLSSPMACGYTF
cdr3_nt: TGTGCCAGCAGCTTAAGTTCCCCAATGGCCTGTGGCTACACCTTC

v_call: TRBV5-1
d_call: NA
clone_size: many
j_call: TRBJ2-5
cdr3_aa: CASSSAVQETQYF
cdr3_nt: TGCGCCAGCAGCTCGGCAGTCCAAGAGACCCAGTACTTC

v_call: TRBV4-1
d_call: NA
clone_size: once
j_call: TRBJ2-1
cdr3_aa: CASSQGPGSYNEQFF
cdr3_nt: TGCGCCAGCAGCCAAGGTCCTGGGTCCTACAATGAGCAGTTCTTC

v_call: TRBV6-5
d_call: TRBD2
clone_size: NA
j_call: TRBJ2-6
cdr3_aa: CASSSSGTSGYSGANILTF
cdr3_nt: TGTGCCAGCAGTTCGTCCGGGACTAGCGGGTATTCTGGGGCCAACATACTGACTTTC

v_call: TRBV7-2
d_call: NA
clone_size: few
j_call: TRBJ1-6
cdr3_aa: CASSLEVTAGRSPLHF
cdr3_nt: TGTGCCAGCAGCTTAGAGGTGACAGCCGGACGTTCACCCCTCCACTTT

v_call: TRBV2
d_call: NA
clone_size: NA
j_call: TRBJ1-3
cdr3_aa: CASRRTGSGNTICF
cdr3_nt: TGTGCCAGCAGGAGAACAGGGTCAGGAAACACCATATGTTTT

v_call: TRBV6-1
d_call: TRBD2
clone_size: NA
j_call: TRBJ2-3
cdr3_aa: CAGRGGLAGSTDTQYF
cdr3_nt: TGTGCCGGCCGCGGCGGACTAGCGGGCAGCACAGATACGCAGTATTTT

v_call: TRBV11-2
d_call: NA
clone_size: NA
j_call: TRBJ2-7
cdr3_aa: CASSFVTWGQNEQYF
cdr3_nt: TGTGCCAGCAGCTTTGTGACATGGGGCCAGAACGAGCAGTACTTC

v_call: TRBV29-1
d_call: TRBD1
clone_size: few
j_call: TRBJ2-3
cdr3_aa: CSVERTGGTDTQYF
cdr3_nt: TGCAGCGTTGAAAGGACAGGGGGCACAGATACGCAGTATTTT

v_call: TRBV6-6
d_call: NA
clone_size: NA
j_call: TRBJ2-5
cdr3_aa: CASSFPNRAEAQYF
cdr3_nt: TGCGCCAGCAGTTTCCCGAACAGGGCAGAGGCCCAGTACTTC

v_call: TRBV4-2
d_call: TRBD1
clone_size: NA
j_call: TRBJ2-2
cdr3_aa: CACTGTGNTWELFF
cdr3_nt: TGTGCCTGCACCGGGACAGGGAACACCTGGGAGCTGTTTTTT

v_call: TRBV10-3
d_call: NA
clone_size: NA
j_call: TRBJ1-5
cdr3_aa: CAISEYEDDHPQHF
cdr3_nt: TGCGCCATCAGTGAGTATGAGGACGATCACCCCCAGCATTTT

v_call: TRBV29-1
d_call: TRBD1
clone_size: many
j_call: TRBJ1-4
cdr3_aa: CSASVQGGEKLFF
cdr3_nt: TGCAGCGCCAGCGTTCAGGGGGGAGAAAAACTGTTTTTT

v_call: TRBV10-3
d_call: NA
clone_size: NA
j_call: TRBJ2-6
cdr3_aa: CAISASRGADSGANVLTF
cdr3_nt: TGTGCCATCAGTGCTTCGAGGGGGGCAGACTCTGGGGCCAACGTCCTGACTTTC

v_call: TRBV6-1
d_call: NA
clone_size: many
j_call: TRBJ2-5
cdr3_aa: CASSEAVGGQETQYF
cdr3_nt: TGTGCCAGCAGTGAAGCGGTGGGCGGCCAAGAGACCCAGTACTTC

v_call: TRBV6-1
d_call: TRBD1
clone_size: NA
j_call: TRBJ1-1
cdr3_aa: CVTGTPGQGVGLRNTEASF
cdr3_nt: TGTGTCACCGGGACCCCGGGACAGGGGGTTGGGTTACGGAACACTGAAGCTTCCTTT

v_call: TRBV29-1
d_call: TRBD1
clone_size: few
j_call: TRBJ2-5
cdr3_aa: CNVEHRGRETQYF
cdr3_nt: TGCAACGTTGAACACAGGGGGCGAGAGACCCAGTACTTC

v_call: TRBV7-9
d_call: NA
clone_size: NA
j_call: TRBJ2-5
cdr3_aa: CASSQEGGTQYF
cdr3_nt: TGTGCCAGCAGCCAGGAAGGTGGGACCCAGTACTTC

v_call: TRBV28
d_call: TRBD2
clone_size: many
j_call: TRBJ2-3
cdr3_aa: CASRGGRPSTDTQYF
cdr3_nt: TGTGCCAGCAGGGGCGGGAGGCCTAGCACAGATACGCAGTATTTT

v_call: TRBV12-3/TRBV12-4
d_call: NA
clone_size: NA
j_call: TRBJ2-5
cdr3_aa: CASNFSWNEETQYF
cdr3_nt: TGTGCTAGCAATTTTTCATGGAATGAGGAGACCCAGTACTTC